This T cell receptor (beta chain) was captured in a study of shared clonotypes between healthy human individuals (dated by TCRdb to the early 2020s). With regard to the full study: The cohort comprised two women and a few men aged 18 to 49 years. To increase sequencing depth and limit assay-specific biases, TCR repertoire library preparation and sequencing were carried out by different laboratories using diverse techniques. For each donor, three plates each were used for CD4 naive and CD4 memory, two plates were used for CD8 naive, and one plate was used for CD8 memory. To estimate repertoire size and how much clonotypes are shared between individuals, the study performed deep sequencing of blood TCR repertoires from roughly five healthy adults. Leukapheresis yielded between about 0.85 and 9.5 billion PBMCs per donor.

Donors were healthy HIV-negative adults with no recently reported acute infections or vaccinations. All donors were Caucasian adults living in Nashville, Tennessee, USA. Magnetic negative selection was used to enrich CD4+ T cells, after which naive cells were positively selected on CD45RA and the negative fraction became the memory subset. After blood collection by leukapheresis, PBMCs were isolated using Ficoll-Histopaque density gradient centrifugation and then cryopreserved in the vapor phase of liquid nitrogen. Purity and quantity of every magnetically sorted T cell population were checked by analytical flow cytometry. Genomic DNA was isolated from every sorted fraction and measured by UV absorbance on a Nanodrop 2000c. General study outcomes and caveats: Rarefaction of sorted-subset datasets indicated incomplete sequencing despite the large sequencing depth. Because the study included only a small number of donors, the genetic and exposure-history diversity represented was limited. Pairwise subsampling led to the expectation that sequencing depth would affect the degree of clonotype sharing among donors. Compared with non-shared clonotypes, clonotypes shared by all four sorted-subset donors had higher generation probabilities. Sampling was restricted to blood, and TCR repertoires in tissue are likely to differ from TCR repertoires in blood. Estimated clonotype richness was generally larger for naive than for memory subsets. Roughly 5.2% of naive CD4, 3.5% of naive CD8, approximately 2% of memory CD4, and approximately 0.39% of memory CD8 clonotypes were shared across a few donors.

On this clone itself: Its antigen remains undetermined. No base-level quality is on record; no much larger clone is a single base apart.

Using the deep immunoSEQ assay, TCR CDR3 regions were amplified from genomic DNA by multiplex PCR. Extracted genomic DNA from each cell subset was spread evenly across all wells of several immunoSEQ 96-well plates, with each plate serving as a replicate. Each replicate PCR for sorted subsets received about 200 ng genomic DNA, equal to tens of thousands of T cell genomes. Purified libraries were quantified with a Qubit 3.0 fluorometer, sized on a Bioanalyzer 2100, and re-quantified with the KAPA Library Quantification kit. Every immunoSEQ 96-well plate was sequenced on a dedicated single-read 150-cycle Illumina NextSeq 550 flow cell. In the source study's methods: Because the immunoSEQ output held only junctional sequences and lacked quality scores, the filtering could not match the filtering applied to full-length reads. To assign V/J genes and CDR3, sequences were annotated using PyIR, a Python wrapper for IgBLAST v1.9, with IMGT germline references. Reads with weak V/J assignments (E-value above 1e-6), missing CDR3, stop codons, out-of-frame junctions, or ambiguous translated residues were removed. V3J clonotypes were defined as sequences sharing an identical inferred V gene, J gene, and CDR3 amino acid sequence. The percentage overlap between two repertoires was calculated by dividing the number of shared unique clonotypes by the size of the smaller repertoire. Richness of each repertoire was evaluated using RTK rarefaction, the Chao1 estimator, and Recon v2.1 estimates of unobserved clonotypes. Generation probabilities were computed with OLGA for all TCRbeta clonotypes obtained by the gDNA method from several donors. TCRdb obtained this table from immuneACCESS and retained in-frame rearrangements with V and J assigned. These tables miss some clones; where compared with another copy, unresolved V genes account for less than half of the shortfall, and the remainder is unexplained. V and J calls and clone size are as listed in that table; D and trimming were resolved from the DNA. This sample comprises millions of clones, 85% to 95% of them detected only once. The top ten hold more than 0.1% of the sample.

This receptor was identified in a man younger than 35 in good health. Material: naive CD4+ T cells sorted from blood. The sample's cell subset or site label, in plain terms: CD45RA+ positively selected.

The CDR3: CASSEAAWGYTF. The DNA is TGTGCCAGCAGTGAGGCCGCATGGGGCTACACCTTC. The sequence is built from TRBV25-1 and TRBJ1-2; the D gene lacks a confident call. The germline V gene gives CDR1 as MGHDK and CDR2 as SYGVNS. Inclusive of the bounding cysteine and phenylalanine, the CDR3 is 12 residues long. The retained sequence is limited to the CDR3, 36 bases, with the frame set at the first base. The trim is 3 bases for V and 8 bases for J, with a gap of 10 bases between the germline ends.